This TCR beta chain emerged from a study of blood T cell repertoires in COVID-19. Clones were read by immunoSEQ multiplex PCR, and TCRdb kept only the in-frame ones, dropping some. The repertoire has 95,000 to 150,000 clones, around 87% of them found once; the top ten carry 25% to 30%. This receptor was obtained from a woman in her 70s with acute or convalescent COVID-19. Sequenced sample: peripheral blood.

The CDR3 loop is CASSQLAGAPLWPFF. CDR3 coding DNA: TGTGCCAGCAGCCAGCTAGCGGGGGCCCCTCTCTGGCCGTTCTTC. This sequence joins TRBV7-8 and TRBJ2-1, with TRBD2 matching over 10 bases. The germline CDR1 and CDR2 sequences are SGHVS and FQNEAQ. V lost 5 bases, J lost 15 bases, and 16 bases stayed unmatched. There are 15 residues in the CDR3.